Each of the 9 T cell receptor beta chains below was sequenced from the same sample in a study of T cells in Graves' hyperthyroidism and ophthalmopathy. Amplification yielded TCR beta CDR3 regions, with RNA transcripts as the source. TCR CDR3 underwent first-round RT-PCR with the HTBI primer set. TCRdb re-called the multiplex PCR reads with MiXCR, one entry per CDR3 protein. This sample has hundreds of thousands of distinct CDR3 sequences; roughly a third occur once, and the top ten carry less than 35%. Sequencing was performed on blood. The receptors shown here come from a woman in her thirties or forties with Graves' hyperthyroidism.

This clonotype showed up just a few times. The genes are TRBV7-2 and TRBJ1-1; D gene ambiguous. The V gene lost 3 bases and the J gene lost 11 bases, with 13 bases spanning the gap. The CDR3 is 12 amino acids. Per the germline V gene, CDR1 is SGHTA and CDR2 is FQGNSA. CDR3 in amino acids: CASSLAWQAAFF. The CDR3 DNA is TGTGCCAGCAGCTTGGCTTGGCAGGCGGCTTTCTTT.

This clonotype was detected many times. The rearrangement joins TRBV19 to TRBJ1-2, with D possibly matching TRBD1 (6 bases). CDR1 and CDR2 from the germline V gene are LNHDA and SQIVND (reference sequence). The CDR3 runs 14 residues. Trimming removed 3 bases from V and 0 bases from J, with 8 bases in between. The CDR3 sequence: CASSMTGTNYGYTF. CDR3 coding DNA: TGTGCCAGTAGTATGACAGGAACTAACTATGGCTACACCTTC.

This clonotype was seen more than once but under ten times. A read error may produce the germline difference seen at one junction end. The chain joins TRBV10-3 to TRBJ1-1; a possible D gene is TRBD1 (6 bases). The germline V gene has CDR1 ENHRY and CDR2 SYGVKD. This CDR3 contains 16 residues. CDR3 in DNA: TGTGCCAGCAGTTCAAGCAGGGACACCATGAACACTGAAGCTTTCTTT. Translation: CASSSSRDTMNTEAFF.

This chain uses TRBV11-1 with TRBJ2-3; a possible D gene is TRBD2 (5 bases). Germline loops: CDR1 SGHAT, CDR2 FQDESV (reference sequence). The CDR3 has 15 residues. Deletions cut 1 base from V and 5 bases from J, with 13 bases between. The CDR3 region is CASSLEGQAGDTQYF. The CDR3 DNA reads TGTGCCAGCAGCTTAGAGGGCCAGGCGGGAGATACGCAGTATTTT.

The chain combines TRBV3-1 with TRBJ1-1; D remains unclear. This CDR3 contains 13 residues. In germline, CDR1 is LGHDT, CDR2 YNNKEL (reference sequence). V lost 5 bases, J lost 4 bases, and 11 bases lay in between. CDR3 DNA: TGTGCCAGCAGCTGGTCACAAGGCACTGAAGCTTTCTTT. Translation: CASSWSQGTEAFF.

In its sample, this clonotype was seen once. V usage is TRBV14 and J usage is TRBJ1-6, with no clear D. V lost 4 bases to trimming and J lost 4 bases, with 11 bases between them. CDR3 length equals 15 residues. The germline V gene has CDR1 SGHDN and CDR2 FVKESK. CDR3 region: CASSPRTEYNSPLHF. DNA of the CDR3: TGTGCCAGCAGCCCGAGGACCGAGTATAATTCACCCCTCCACTTT.

This chain links TRBV12-3 or TRBV12-4 with TRBJ1-5; 10 nucleotides align to TRBD1. The V segment lost 5 bases and the J segment 0 bases; nucleotides outside the gene matches: 7. The CDR3 runs 17 residues. For the CDR3, the DNA is TGTGCCAGCAGTCCGGGACAGGGGAGGTCTAGCAATCAGCCCCAGCATTTT. Translating it yields CASSPGQGRSSNQPQHF.

This sequence joins TRBV6-6 and TRBJ1-1, with D unclear. CDR3 size: 18 residues. Trimming left V 2 bases short and J 5 bases short, with 24 bases between. Germline V gives CDR1 MNHNY, CDR2 SVGAGI (reference sequence). Here the CDR3 DNA reads TGTGCCAGCAGTTACACCAACATCCATATGGGCGGGAGGACTGAAGCTTTCTTT. It specifies CASSYTNIHMGGRTEAFF.

This clonotype was detected many times. The CDR3 is CASSSRDANTGELFF. In DNA, the CDR3 is TGCGCCAGCAGCTCCCGCGATGCGAACACCGGGGAGCTGTTTTTT. The chain has TRBV5-1 and TRBJ2-2; no reliable D call. V shed 3 bases and J shed 0 bases, with 9 bases lying between them. Germline loops: CDR1 SGHRS, CDR2 YFSETQ. CDR3 length: 15 amino acids.